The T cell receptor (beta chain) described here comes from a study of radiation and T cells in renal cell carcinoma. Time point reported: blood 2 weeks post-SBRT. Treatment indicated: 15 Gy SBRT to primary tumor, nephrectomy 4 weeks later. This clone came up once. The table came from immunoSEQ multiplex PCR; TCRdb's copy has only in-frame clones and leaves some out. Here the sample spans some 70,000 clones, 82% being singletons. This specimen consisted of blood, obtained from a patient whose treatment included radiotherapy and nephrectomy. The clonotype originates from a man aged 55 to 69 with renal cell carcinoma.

CDR3 sequence (DNA): TGTGCCATCAGTACCCAGGTGCGGGAGCTTGACGAGCAGTACTTC. This sequence encodes CAISTQVRELDEQYF. This chain joins TRBV10-3 and TRBJ2-7; TRBD2 agrees at 7 bases. The germline gives CDR1 ENHRY, CDR2 SYGVKD. V trimming: 5 bases; J trimming: 5 bases; junction bases outside the gene matches: 12. CDR3 length equals 15 residues.